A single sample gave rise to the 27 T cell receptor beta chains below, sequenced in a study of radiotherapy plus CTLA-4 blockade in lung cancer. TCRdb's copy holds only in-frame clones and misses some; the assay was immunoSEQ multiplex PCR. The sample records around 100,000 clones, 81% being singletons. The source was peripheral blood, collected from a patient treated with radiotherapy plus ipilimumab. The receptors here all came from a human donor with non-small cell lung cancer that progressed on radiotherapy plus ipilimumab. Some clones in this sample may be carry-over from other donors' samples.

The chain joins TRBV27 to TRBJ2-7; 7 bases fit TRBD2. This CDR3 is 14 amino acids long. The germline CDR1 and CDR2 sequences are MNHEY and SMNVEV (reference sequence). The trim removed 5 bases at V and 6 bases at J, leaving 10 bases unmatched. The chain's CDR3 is CASSPREEGIEQYF. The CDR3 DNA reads TGTGCCAGCAGTCCACGGGAGGAGGGTATCGAGCAGTACTTC.

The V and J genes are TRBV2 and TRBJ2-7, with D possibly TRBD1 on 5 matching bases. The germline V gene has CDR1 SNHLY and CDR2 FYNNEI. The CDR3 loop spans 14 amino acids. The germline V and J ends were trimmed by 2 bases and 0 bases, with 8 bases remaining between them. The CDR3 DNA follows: TGTGCCAGCAGTGAAAGGGGCCGCTCCTACGAGCAGTACTTC. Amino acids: CASSERGRSYEQYF.

The CDR3 is CASSLAFGAEQFF. CDR3 nucleotides: TGTGCCAGCAGCTTAGCTTTTGGGGCAGAGCAGTTCTTC. J is TRBJ2-1 and V is TRBV7-9, with D possibly TRBD1 on 5 matching bases. Trimming took 0 bases from V and 10 from J, leaving 10 bases between them. Germline loops: CDR1 SEHNR, CDR2 FQNEAQ (reference sequence). CDR3 length equals 13 residues.

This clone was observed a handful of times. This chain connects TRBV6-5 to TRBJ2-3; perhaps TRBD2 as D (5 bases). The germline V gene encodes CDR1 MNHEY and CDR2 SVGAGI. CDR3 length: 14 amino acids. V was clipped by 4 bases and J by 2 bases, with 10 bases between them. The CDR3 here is CASSSGLDTDTQYF. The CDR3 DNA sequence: TGTGCCAGCAGTTCAGGACTGGACACAGATACGCAGTATTTT.

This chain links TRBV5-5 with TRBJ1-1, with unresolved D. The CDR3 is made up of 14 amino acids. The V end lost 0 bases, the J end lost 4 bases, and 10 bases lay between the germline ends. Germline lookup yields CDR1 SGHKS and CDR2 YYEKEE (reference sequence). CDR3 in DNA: TGTGCCAGCAGCTTGGCCAGATTAGTCACTGAAGCTTTCTTT. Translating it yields CASSLARLVTEAFF.

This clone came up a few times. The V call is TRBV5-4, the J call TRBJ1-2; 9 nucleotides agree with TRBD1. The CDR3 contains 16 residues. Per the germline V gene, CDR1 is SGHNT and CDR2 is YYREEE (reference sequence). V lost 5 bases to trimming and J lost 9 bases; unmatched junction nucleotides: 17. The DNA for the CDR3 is TGTGCCAGCAGTCGAGGCGCCCGGGACAGGGAAAGGAGCTACACCTTC. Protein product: CASSRGARDRERSYTF.

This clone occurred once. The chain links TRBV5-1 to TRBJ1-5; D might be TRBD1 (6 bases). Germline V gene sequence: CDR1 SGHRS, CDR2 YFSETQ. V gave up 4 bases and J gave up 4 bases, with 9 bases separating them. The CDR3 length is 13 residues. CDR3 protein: CASSQDRNQPQHF. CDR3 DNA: TGCGCCAGCAGCCAAGACAGGAATCAGCCCCAGCATTTT.

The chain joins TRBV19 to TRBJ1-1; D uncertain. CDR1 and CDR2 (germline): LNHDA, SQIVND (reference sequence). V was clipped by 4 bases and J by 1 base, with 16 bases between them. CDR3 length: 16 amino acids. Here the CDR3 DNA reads TGTGCCAGTAGTACCGGGTTGCGGCGGTCGAACACTGAAGCTTTCTTT. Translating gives CASSTGLRRSNTEAFF.

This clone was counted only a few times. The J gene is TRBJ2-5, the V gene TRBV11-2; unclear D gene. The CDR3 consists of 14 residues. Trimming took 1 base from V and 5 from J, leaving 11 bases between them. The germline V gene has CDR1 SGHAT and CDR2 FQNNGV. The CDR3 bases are TGTGCCAGCAGCTTAGGGACCCCTGGGGAGACCCAGTACTTC. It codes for CASSLGTPGETQYF.

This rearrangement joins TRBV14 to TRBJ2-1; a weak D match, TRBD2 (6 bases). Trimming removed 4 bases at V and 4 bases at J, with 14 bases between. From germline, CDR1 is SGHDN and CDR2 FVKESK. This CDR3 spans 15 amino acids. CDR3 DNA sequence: TGTGCCAGCAGCCGGTATGGGGGACTTTACAATGAGCAGTTCTTC. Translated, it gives CASSRYGGLYNEQFF.

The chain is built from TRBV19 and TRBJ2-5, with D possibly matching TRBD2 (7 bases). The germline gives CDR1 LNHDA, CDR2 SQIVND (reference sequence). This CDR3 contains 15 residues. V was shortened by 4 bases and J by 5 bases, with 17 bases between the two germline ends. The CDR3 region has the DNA TGTGCCAGTAGTAAGGCGGGGGCCTGGGGGGAGACCCAGTACTTC. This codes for CASSKAGAWGETQYF.

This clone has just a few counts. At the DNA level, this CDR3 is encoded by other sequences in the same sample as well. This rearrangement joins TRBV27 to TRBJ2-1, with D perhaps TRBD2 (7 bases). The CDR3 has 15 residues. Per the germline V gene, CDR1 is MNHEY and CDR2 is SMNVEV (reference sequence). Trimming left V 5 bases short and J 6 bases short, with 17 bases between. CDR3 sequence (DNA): TGTGCCAGCAGTGCCGATAAAGGGGGGGGCAATGAGCAGTTCTTC. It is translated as CASSADKGGGNEQFF.

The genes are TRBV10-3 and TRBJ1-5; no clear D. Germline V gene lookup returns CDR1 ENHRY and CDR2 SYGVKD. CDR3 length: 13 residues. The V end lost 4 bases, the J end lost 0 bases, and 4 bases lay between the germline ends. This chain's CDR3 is CAISVGSNQPQHF. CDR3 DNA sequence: TGTGCCATCAGTGTAGGTAGCAATCAGCCCCAGCATTTT.

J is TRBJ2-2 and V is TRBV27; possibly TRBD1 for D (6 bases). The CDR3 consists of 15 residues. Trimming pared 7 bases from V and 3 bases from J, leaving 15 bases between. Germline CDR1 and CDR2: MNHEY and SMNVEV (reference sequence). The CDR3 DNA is TGTGCCAGCATCACAGGGCCAAGGCACACCGGGGAGCTGTTTTTT. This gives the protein CASITGPRHTGELFF.

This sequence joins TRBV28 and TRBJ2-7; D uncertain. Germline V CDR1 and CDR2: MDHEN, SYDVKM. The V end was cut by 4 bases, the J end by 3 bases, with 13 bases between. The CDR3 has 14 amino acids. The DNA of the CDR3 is TGTGCCAGCAGTTCGCATGACACCTACTACGAGCAGTACTTC. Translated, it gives CASSSHDTYYEQYF.

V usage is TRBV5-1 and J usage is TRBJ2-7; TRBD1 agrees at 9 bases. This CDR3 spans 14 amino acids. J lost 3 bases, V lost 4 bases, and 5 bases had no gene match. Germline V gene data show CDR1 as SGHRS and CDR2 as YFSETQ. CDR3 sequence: CASSPTGGDYEQYF. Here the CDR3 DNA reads TGCGCCAGCAGCCCGACAGGGGGGGACTACGAGCAGTACTTC.

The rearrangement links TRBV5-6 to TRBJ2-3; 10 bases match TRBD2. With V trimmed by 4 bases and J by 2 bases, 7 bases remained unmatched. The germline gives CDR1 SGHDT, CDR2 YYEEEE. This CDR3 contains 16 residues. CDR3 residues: CASSPWTSGITDTQYF. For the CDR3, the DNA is TGTGCCAGCAGCCCCTGGACTAGCGGAATCACAGATACGCAGTATTTT.

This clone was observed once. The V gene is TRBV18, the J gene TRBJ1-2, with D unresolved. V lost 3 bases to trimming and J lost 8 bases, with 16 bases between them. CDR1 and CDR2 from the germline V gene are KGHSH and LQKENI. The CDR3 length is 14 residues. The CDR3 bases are TGTGCCAGCTCACCCGATCCTGAGTGGCGGGGCTACACCTTC. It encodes CASSPDPEWRGYTF.

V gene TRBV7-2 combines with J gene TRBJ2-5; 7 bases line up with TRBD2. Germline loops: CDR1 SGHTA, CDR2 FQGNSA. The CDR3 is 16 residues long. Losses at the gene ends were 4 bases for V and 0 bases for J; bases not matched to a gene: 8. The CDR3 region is CASSSGLGVYQETQYF. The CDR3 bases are TGTGCCAGCAGCTCCGGACTAGGCGTCTACCAAGAGACCCAGTACTTC.

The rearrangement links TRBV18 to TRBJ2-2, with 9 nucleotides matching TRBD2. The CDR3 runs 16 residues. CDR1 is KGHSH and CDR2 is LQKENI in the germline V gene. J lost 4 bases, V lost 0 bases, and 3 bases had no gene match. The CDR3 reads CASSPPQRGATGELFF. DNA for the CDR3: TGTGCCAGCTCACCACCCCAGCGGGGGGCCACCGGGGAGCTGTTTTTT.

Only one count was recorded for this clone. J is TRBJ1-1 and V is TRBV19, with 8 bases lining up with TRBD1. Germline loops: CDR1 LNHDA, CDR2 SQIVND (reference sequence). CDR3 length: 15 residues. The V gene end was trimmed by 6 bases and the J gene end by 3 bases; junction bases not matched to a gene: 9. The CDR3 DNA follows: TGTGCCAGTAGACCCGGGACAGGATATCACACTGAAGCTTTCTTT. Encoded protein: CASRPGTGYHTEAFF.

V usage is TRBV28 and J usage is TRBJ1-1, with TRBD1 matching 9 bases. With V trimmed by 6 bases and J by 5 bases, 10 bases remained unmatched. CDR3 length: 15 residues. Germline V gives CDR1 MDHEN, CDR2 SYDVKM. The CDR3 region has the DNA TGTGCCAGCAGCCGACCCTGGACAGGGGATACTGAAGCTTTCTTT. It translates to CASSRPWTGDTEAFF.

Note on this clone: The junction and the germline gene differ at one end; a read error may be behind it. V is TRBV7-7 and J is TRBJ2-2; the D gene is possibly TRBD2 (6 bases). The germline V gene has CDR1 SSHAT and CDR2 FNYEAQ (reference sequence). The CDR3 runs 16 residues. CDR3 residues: CASSPLAGRSTGELFF. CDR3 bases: TGTGCTAGCAGCCCCTTGGCGGGGCGATCCACCGGGGAGCTGTTTTTT.

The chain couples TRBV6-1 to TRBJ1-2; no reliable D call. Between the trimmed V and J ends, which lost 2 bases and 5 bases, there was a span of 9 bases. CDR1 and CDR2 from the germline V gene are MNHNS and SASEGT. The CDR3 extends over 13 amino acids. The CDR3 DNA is TGTGCCAGCAGTGAAAGTGGAGGGTATGGCTACACCTTC. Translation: CASSESGGYGYTF.

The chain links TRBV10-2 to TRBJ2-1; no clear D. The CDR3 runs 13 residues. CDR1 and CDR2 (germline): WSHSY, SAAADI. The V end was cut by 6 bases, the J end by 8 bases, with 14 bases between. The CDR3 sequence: CASSLTPGHEQFF. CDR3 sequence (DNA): TGCGCCAGCAGCCTGACACCGGGCCATGAGCAGTTCTTC.

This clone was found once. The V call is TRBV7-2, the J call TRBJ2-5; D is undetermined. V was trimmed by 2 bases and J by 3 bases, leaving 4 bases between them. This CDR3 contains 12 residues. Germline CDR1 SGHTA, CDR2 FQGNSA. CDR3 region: CASSLRKETQYF. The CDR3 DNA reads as TGTGCCAGCAGCTTAAGAAAAGAGACCCAGTACTTC.

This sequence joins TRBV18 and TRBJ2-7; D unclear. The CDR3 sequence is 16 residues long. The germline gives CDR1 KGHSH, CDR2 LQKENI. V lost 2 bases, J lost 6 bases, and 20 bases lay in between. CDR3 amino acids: CASSPWQVLTFFEQYF. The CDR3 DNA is TGTGCCAGCTCACCATGGCAGGTTTTAACTTTCTTCGAGCAGTACTTC.